This T cell receptor (beta chain) was identified during a study of cytomegalovirus exposure and HLA in healthy donors. About the study: From donors who were HLA-typed, an early data release held about 89 million unique TCRs.

J gave up 4 bases and V 2 bases, and 17 bases lay outside the gene matches. This CDR3 has 19 residues. As for this clone: What it binds is not known.

A multiplex PCR was run with 60 Vbeta primers and 13 Jbeta primers. The protocol was immunoSEQ multiplex PCR, while the TCRdb copy is restricted to in-frame clones and leaves out a portion. The top ten hold approximately 0.97% of the sample, which has about 130,000 clones, about 80% seen once. Study observations and caveats: Sequencing depth across donors, presence/absence analyses assumed, was roughly uniform.

The sequencing sample was made of PBMCs. The receptor comes from a human donor in good health. This chain uses TRBV23-1 with TRBJ2-1; TRBD1 aligns across 7 bases. TRBV23-1 is designated an ORF whose function remains uncertain. In DNA form, the CDR3 reads TGCGCCAGCAGTCAAGCAGAATACGACAGGGACGTTCCTTACAATGAGCAGTTCTTC. Translated: CASSQAEYDRDVPYNEQFF.